This T cell receptor beta chain was identified during a study of circulating CD8 cells and anti-PD-1 response in melanoma. Study background: Patients received intravenous nivolumab, 3 mg/kg, every 2 weeks. General observations from the study: Under 8% of TRB clonotypes were shared between subsets at M1.

Using approximately 14 ng of total RNA, TCR libraries were made with the QIAseq Immune Repertoire TCR panel. TCRdb independently ran MiXCR on the reads; one entry per CDR3 protein. The data show around 620 distinct CDR3 sequences, roughly 6.3% seen once. Sorting of live CD3+CD8+TCRalphabeta+ cells by PD-1 and/or TIGIT gave four subsets. This clonotype qualifies as medium-sized (0.01 to 0.1%). Its antigen is unidentified. Germline CDR1 and CDR2: SNHLY and FYNNEI. The CDR3 consists of 14 residues. Trimming left V 7 bases short and J 5 bases short, with 17 bases between. The sample here was CD8+ T cells from PBMCs, taken at baseline or after one month of anti-PD-1 therapy (not recorded which). The gene calls are TRBV2 and TRBJ2-5; a weak D match, TRBD1 (5 bases). The receptor's source is a human donor with melanoma. The CDR3 protein is CASTPGNRGETQYF. The DNA for the CDR3 is TGTGCCAGCACACCAGGGAACCGTGGGGAGACCCAGTACTTC.